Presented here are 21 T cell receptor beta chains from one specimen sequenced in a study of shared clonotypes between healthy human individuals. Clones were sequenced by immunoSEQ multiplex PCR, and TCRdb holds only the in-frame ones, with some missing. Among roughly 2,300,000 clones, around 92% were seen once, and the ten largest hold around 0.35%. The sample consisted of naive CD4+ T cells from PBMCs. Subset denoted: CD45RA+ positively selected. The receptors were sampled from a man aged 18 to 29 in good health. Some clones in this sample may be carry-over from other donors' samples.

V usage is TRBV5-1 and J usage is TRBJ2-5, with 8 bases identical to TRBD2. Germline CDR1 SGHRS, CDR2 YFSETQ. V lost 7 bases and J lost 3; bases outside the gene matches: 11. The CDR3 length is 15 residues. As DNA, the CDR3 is TGCGCCAGCTCATTGGCGGGGGGCTCAGAAGAGACCCAGTACTTC. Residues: CASSLAGGSEETQYF.

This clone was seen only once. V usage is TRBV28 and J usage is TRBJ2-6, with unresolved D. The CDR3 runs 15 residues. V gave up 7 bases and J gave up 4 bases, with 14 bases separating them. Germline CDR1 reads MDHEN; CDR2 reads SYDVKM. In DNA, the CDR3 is TGTGCCAGCATCCCCTCCTTGGGGGGGGCCAACGTCCTGACTTTC. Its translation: CASIPSLGGANVLTF.

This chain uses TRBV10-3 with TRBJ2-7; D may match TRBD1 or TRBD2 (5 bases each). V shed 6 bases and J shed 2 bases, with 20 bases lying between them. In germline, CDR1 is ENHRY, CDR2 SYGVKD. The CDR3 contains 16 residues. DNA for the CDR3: TGTGCCATCAGCGACCGCCGGGACGGAGTAACCTACGAGCAGTACTTC. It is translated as CAISDRRDGVTYEQYF.

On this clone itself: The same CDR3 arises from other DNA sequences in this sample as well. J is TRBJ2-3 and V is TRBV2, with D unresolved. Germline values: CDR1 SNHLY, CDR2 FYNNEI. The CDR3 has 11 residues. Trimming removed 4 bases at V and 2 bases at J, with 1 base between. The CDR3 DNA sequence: TGTGCCAGCAGTGCCACAGATACGCAGTATTTT. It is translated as CASSATDTQYF.

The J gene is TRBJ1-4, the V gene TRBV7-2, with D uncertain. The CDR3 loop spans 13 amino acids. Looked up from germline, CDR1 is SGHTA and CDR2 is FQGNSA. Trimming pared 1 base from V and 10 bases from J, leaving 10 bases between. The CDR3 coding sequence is TGTGCCAGCAGCTTAGGGGGAACACCAAAACTGTTTTTT. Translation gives CASSLGGTPKLFF.

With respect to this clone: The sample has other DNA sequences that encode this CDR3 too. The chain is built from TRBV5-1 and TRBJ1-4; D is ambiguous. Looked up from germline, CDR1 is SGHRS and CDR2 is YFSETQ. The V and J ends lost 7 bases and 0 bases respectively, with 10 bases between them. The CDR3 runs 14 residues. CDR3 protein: CASSGAATNEKLFF. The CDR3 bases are TGCGCCAGCTCAGGTGCCGCAACTAATGAAAAACTGTTTTTT.

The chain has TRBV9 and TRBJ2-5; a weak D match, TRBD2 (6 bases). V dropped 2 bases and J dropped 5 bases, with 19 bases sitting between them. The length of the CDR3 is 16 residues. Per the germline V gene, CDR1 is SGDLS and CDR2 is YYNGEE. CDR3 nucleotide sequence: TGTGCCAGCAGCGTCGGGGGAATAACCCGAGGGGAGACCCAGTACTTC. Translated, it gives CASSVGGITRGETQYF.

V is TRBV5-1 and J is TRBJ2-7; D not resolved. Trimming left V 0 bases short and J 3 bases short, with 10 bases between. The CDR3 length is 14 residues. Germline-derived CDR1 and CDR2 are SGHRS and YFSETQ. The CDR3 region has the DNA TGCGCCAGCAGCTTGGAGGACGGCAGCTACGAGCAGTACTTC. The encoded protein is CASSLEDGSYEQYF.

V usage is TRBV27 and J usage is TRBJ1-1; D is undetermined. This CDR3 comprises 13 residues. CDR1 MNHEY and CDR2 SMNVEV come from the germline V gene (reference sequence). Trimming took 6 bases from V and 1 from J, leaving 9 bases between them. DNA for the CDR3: TGTGCCAGCAGCAAATGGGGGAACACTGAAGCTTTCTTT. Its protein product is CASSKWGNTEAFF.

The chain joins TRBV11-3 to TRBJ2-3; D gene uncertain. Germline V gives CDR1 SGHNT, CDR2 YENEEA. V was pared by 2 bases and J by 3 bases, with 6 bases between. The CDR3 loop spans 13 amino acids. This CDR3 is CASSLSQTDTQYF. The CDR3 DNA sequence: TGTGCCAGCAGCTTAAGTCAAACAGATACGCAGTATTTT.

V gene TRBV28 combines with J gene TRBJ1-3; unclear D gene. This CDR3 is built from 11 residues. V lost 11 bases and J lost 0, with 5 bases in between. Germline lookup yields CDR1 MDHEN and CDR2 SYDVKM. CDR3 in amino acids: CAVRSGNTIYF. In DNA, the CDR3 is TGTGCCGTCCGCTCTGGAAACACCATATATTTT.

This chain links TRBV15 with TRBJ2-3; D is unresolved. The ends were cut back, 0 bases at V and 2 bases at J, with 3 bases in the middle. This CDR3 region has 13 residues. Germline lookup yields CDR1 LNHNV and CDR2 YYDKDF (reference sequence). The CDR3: CATSRELTDTQYF. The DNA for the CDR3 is TGTGCCACCAGCAGAGAGCTCACAGATACGCAGTATTTT.

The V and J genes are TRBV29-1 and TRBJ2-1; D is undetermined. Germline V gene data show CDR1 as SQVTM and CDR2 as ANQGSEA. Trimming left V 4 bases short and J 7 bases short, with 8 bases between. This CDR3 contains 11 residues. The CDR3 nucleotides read TGCAGCGTTGGGCCTATTAATGAGCAGTTCTTC. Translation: CSVGPINEQFF.

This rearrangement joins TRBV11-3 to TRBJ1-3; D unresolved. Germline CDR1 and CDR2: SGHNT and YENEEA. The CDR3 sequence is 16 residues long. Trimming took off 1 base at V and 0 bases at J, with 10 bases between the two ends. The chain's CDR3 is CASSLGRGLSGNTIYF. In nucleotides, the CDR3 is TGTGCCAGCAGCTTAGGCCGTGGCCTCTCTGGAAACACCATATATTTT.

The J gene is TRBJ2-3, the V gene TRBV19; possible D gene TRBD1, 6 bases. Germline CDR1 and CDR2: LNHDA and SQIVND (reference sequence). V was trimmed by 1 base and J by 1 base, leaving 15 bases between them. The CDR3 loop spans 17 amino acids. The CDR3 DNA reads TGTGCCAGTAGTATAGGGGGACACCGCCTCGGCACAGATACGCAGTATTTT. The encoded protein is CASSIGGHRLGTDTQYF.

CDR3 loop: CASSPRRGPYEQYF. The CDR3, as DNA: TGTGCCAGCAGTCCGAGGCGGGGCCCCTACGAGCAGTACTTC. V gene TRBV6-6 combines with J gene TRBJ2-7; D is possibly TRBD2 (6 bases). Trimming removed 5 bases from V and 2 bases from J, with 13 bases in between. The germline gives CDR1 MNHNY, CDR2 SVGAGI (reference sequence). The CDR3 length is 14 residues.

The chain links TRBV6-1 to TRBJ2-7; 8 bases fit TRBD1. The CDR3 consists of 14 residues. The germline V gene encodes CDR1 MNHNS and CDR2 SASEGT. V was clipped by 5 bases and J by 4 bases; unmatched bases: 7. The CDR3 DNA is TGTGCCAGCAGTAACGGACAGGGAGTTTACGAGCAGTACTTC. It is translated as CASSNGQGVYEQYF.

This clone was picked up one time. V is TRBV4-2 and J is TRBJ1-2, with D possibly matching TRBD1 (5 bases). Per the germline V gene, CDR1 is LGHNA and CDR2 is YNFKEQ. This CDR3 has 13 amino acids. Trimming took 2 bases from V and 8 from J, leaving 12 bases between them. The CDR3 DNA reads TGTGCCAGCAGCCAACCGGGGGGAGAGGGCTACACCTTC. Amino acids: CASSQPGGEGYTF.

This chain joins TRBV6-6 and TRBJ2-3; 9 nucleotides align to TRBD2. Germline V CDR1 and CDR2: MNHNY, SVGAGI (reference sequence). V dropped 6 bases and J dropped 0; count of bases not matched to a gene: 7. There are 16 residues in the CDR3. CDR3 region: CASSPRTSGSTDTQYF. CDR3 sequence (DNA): TGTGCCAGCAGCCCCCGCACTAGCGGGAGCACAGATACGCAGTATTTT.

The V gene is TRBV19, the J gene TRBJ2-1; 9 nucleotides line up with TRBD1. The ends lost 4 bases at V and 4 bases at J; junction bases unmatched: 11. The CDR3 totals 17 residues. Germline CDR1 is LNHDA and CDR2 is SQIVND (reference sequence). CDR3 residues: CASSNPGQGELYNEQFF. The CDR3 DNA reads TGTGCCAGTAGTAATCCGGGACAGGGCGAACTTTACAATGAGCAGTTCTTC.

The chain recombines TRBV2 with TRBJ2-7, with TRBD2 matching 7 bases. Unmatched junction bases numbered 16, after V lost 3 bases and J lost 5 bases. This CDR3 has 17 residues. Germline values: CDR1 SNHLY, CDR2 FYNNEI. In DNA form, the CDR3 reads TGTGCCAGCAGTGATTTGATTGGACTAGAGTGGGGGGACGAGCAGTACTTC. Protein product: CASSDLIGLEWGDEQYF.